This T cell receptor beta chain was found in a study of cytomegalovirus exposure and HLA in healthy donors. The PCR used 60 Vbeta and 13 Jbeta primers. Here immunoSEQ multiplex PCR was the method, and the copy in TCRdb shows in-frame clones only, minus some. The table lists 120,000 to 150,000 clones, over 8% of them singletons. The CDR3 spans 15 residues. With V trimmed by 1 base and J by 8 bases, 6 bases remained unmatched. CDR1 is LGHNA and CDR2 is YNFKEQ in the germline V gene. This chain joins TRBV4-2 and TRBJ1-4, with 8 bases identical to TRBD1. Sequenced input: PBMCs. This TCR was sampled from a male donor in good health and CMV-seronegative. CDR3 residues: CASSQAGRGQEKLFF. The CDR3 coding sequence is TGTGCCAGCAGCCAAGCGGGCAGGGGGCAAGAAAAACTGTTTTTT.